This T cell receptor (beta chain) was captured in a study of beta chain features in type 1 diabetes. In regard to this clone: What it binds is unknown.

Study-wide results and caveats: A pattern of fewer insertions and more deletions at VDJ junctions was seen in type 1 diabetes patients. The study found moderately but significantly shorter TCRB CDR3s in all four CD4+ subsets of Type 1 diabetes patients. PCR might pick shorter templates more often, in the same way for patients and controls.

Expressed TCRB transcripts were sequenced, since all the RNA that had been isolated was reverse transcribed. Here immunoSEQ multiplex PCR was the method, and the copy in TCRdb shows in-frame clones only, minus some. The table records around 600,000 clones, around 12% of them present only once. V gave up 7 bases and J gave up 10 bases, with 20 bases separating them. The CDR3 extends over 15 amino acids. Germline V CDR1 and CDR2: MDHEN, SYDVKM. This chain uses TRBV28 with TRBJ1-6; D might be TRBD1 (5 bases). This sequence originates from a young man with type 1 diabetes. The sequenced material came from naive CD4+ T cells from blood. The CDR3 nucleotides read TGTGCCAGCATCGCCGCCGGCAGGGAGACCTCACCCCTCCACTTT. It codes for CASIAAGRETSPLHF.